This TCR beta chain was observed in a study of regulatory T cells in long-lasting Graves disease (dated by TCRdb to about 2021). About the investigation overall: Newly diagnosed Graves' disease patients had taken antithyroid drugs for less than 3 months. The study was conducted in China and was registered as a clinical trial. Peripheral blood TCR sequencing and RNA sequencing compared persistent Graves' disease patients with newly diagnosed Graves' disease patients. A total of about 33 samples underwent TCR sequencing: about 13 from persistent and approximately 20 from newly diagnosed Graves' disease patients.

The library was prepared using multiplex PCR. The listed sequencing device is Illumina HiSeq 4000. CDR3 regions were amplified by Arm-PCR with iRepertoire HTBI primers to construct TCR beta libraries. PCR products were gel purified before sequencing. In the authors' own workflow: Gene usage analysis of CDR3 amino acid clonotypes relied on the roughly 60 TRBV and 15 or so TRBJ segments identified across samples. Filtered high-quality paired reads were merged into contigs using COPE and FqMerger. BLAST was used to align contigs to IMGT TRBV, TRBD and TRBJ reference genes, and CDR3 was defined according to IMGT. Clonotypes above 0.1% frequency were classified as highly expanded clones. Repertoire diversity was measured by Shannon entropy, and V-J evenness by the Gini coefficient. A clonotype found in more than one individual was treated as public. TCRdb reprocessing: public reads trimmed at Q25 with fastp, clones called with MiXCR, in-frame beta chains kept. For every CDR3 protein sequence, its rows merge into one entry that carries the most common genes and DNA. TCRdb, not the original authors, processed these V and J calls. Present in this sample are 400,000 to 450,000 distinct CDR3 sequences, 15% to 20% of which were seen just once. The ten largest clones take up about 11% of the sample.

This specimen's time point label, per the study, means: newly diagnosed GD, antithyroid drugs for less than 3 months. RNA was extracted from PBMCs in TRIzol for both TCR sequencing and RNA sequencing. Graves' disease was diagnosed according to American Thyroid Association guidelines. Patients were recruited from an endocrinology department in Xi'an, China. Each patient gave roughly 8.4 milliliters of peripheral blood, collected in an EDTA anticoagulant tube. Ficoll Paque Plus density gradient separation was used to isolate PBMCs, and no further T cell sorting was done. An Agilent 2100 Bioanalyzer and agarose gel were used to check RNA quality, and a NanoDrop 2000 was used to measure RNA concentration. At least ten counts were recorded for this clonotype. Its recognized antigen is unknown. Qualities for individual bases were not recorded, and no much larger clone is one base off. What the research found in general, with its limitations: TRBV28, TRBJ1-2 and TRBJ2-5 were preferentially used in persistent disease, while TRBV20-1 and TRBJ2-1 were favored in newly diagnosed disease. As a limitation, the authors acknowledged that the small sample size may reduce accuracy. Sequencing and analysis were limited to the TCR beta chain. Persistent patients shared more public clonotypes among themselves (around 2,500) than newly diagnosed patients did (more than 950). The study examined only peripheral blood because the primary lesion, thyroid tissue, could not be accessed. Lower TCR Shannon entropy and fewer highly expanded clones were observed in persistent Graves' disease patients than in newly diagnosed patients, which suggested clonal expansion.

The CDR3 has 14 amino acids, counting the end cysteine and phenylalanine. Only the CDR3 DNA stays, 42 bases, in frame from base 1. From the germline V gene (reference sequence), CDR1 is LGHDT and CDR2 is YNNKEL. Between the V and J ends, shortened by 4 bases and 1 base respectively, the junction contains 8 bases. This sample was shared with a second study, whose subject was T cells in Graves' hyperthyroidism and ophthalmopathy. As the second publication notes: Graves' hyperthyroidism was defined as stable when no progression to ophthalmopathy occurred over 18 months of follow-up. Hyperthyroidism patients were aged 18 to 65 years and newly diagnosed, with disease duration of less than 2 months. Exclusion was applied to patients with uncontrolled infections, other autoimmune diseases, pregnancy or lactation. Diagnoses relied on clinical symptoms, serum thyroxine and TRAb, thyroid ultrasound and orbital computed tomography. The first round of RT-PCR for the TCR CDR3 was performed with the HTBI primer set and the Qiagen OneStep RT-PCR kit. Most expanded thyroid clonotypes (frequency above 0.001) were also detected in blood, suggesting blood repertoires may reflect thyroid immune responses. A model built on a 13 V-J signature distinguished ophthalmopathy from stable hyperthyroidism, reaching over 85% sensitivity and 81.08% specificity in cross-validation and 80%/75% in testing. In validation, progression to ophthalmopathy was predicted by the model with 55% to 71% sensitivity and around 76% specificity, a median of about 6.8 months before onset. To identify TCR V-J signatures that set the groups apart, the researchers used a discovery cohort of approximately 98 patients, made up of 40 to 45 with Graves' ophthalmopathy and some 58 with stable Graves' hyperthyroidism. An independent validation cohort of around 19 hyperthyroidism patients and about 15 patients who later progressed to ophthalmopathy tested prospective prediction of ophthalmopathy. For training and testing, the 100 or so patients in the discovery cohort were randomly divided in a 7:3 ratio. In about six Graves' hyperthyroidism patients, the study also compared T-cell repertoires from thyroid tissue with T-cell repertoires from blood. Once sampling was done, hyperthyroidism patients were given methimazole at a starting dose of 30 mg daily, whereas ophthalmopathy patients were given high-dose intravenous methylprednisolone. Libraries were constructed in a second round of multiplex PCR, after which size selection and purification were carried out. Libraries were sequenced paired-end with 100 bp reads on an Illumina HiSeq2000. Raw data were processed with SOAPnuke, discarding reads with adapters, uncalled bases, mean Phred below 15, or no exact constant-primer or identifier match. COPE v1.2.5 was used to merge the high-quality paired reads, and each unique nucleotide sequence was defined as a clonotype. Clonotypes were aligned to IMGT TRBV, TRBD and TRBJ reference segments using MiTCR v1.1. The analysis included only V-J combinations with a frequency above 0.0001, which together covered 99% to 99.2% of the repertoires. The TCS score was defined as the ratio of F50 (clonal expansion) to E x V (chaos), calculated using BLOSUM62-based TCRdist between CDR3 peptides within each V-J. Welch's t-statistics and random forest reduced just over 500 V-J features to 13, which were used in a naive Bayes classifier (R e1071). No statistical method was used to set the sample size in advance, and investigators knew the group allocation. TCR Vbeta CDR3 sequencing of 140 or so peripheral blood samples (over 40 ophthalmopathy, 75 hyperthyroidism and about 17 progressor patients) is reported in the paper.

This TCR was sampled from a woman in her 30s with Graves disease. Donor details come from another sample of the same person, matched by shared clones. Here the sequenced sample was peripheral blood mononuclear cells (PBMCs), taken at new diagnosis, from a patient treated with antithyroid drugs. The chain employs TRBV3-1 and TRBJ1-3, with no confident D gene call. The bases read TGTGCCAGCAGCCGGGATGCGTCTGGAAACACCATATATTTT. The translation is CASSRDASGNTIYF. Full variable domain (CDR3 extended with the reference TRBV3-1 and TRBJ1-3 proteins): DTAVSQTPKYLVTQMGNDKSIKCEQNLGHDTMYWYKQDSKKFLKIMFSYNNKELIINETVPNRFSPKSPDKAHLNLHINSLELGDSAVYFCASSRDASGNTIYFGEGSWLTVV.